The next 14 T cell receptor beta chains were all read from a single sample in a study of OX40 agonist ivuxolimab in advanced cancers. Assay: immunoSEQ multiplex PCR; the TCRdb copy retains only in-frame clones and omits some. Of approximately 67,000 clones listed, 90% to 95% are singletons. The sequenced sample was CD4+ or CD8+ T cells sorted from blood, obtained in a trial of the OX40 agonist ivuxolimab. These receptor sequences come from an adult with an advanced solid tumor such as melanoma, head and neck, liver or kidney cancer.

The V call is TRBV2, the J call TRBJ1-4, with D perhaps TRBD1 (6 bases). The germline V and J ends were trimmed by 7 bases and 2 bases, with 17 bases remaining between them. CDR1 and CDR2 from the germline V gene are SNHLY and FYNNEI. The CDR3 contains 16 residues. The chain's CDR3 is CASTHQGHQTNEKLFF. Here the CDR3 DNA reads TGTGCCAGCACCCACCAGGGACACCAGACTAATGAAAAACTGTTTTTT.

The chain carries TRBV4-3 and TRBJ2-3; unclear D gene. Germline CDR1 is LGHNA and CDR2 is YSLEER. With 0 bases removed from V and 1 base from J, the gap between germline ends came to 14 bases. This CDR3 has 17 amino acids. The CDR3 DNA reads as TGCGCCAGCAGCCAAGATGAAGACTGGGCGGGCACAGATACGCAGTATTTT. The encoded protein is CASSQDEDWAGTDTQYF.

The chain carries TRBV6-5 and TRBJ2-5, with 9 bases lining up with TRBD2. The trim removed 4 bases at V and 2 bases at J, leaving 2 bases unmatched. The germline V gene encodes CDR1 MNHEY and CDR2 SVGAGI. CDR3 length equals 14 residues. CDR3 nucleotide sequence: TGTGCCAGCAGTTTAGCGGGGGAACAAGAGACCCAGTACTTC. Translation gives CASSLAGEQETQYF.

V and J are TRBV28 and TRBJ2-1, with D possibly matching TRBD2 (6 bases). The CDR3 runs 16 residues. In germline, CDR1 is MDHEN, CDR2 SYDVKM. The V gene lost 7 bases and the J gene lost 7 bases, with 23 bases spanning the gap. In DNA form, the CDR3 reads TGTGCCAGCACTTGGGACCGATGGACTACCCGGAATGAGCAGTTCTTC. The encoded protein is CASTWDRWTTRNEQFF.

The gene calls are TRBV10-3 and TRBJ2-1; 12 bases align to TRBD2. Germline V gene sequence: CDR1 ENHRY, CDR2 SYGVKD. There are 14 residues in the CDR3. V dropped 5 bases and J dropped 6; count of bases not matched to a gene: 2. The CDR3 DNA sequence: TGTGCCATCAGTCCTAGCGGGGGGGCCAATGAGCAGTTCTTC. The encoded protein is CAISPSGGANEQFF.

This rearrangement joins TRBV9 to TRBJ2-7; the match to TRBD2 covers 11 bases. CDR1 and CDR2 (germline): SGDLS, YYNGEE. The CDR3 loop spans 15 amino acids. The V and J ends lost 0 bases and 5 bases, in that order; junction bases with no gene match: 4. DNA of the CDR3: TGTGCCAGCAGCGTAGCTGAACTAGCGGGAGACGAGCAGTACTTC. It codes for CASSVAELAGDEQYF.

This sequence joins TRBV19 and TRBJ2-7, with D possibly called TRBD1 or TRBD2 (6 bases each). The CDR3 consists of 14 residues. CDR1 and CDR2 (germline): LNHDA, SQIVND (reference sequence). V was trimmed by 3 bases and J by 3 bases, leaving 12 bases between them. The CDR3 region has the DNA TGTGCCAGTAGTATCACGGGGGCTAGCTACGAGCAGTACTTC. This translates into CASSITGASYEQYF.

This clone has a single count. The chain carries TRBV30 and TRBJ2-1, with D perhaps matching TRBD1 (6 bases). Germline V gene lookup returns CDR1 GTSNPN and CDR2 SVGIG (reference sequence). CDR3 length: 13 amino acids. Trimming left V 3 bases short and J 9 bases short, with 15 bases between. The CDR3 region is CAWRGTGTGEQFF. The CDR3 DNA sequence: TGTGCCTGGAGAGGAACAGGGACGGGTGAGCAGTTCTTC. The entire variable domain, with the rest obtained from reference TRBV30 and TRBJ2-1, is as follows: SQTIHQWPATLVQPVGSPLSLECTVEGTSNPNLYWYRQAAGRGLQLLFYSVGIGQISSEVPQNLSASRPQDRQFILSSKKLLLSDSGFYLCAWRGTGTGEQFFGPGTRLTVL.

This clone was detected only once. The gene calls are TRBV13 and TRBJ2-1; 7 bases align to TRBD2. Trimming took 5 bases from V and 5 from J; bases not matched to a gene: 6. The CDR3 runs 14 residues. CDR1 is PRHDT and CDR2 is FYEKMQ in the germline V gene (reference sequence). The CDR3 coding sequence is TGTGCCAGCAGCGCCCGAAGCGGGGACAATGAGCAGTTCTTC. Amino acid sequence: CASSARSGDNEQFF.

The chain has TRBV30 and TRBJ2-1, with D unclear. The CDR3 length is 15 residues. From germline, CDR1 is GTSNPN and CDR2 SVGIG (reference sequence). V lost 4 bases and J 6 bases, leaving 19 bases between the germline ends. CDR3 sequence: CAWMGPGARFNEQFF. The CDR3 DNA reads as TGTGCCTGGATGGGTCCAGGTGCGCGATTCAATGAGCAGTTCTTC.

The chain uses TRBV7-8 and TRBJ2-1, with D hard to call. Germline V gives CDR1 SGHVS, CDR2 FQNEAQ. Trimming pared 4 bases from V and 5 bases from J, leaving 6 bases between. CDR3 length: 12 residues. CDR3 coding DNA: TGTGCCAGCAGCTCCCAAAACAATGAGCAGTTCTTC. It codes for CASSSQNNEQFF.

The chain has TRBV7-2 and TRBJ2-7, with a weak D call TRBD1 (5 bases). The CDR3 runs to 14 residues. CDR1 is SGHTA and CDR2 is FQGNSA in the germline V gene. Between the trimmed V and J ends, which lost 2 bases and 2 bases, there was a span of 10 bases. CDR3 protein: CASSLQGFTYEQYF. DNA for the CDR3: TGTGCCAGCAGCTTACAGGGATTTACCTACGAGCAGTACTTC.

This clone has a single count. The chain is built from TRBV7-9 and TRBJ1-2; perhaps TRBD1 as D (5 bases). The ends were cut back, 2 bases at V and 8 bases at J, with 15 bases in the middle. CDR3 length equals 14 residues. CDR1 SEHNR and CDR2 FQNEAQ come from the germline V gene (reference sequence). CDR3 protein: CASSLIQGFEGYTF. The CDR3 region has the DNA TGTGCCAGCAGCTTAATTCAGGGCTTTGAGGGCTACACCTTC.

The rearrangement joins TRBV5-1 to TRBJ2-7; 9 nucleotides line up with TRBD2. Germline values: CDR1 SGHRS, CDR2 YFSETQ. Trimming removed 2 bases from V and 5 bases from J; junction bases left unmatched: 5. The CDR3 consists of 14 residues. The CDR3 is CASSFSGSPNEQYF. Here the CDR3 DNA reads TGCGCCAGCAGCTTTAGCGGGAGTCCGAACGAGCAGTACTTC.